This T cell receptor beta chain is from a study of CD4 T cells in relation to SARS-CoV-2 and coronaviruses. Before the COVID-19 pandemic, during about 2010-2019, CD4+ T cells were taken from unexposed donors. The cells were cultured for roughly 11 days before CD4+ T cells were isolated. This CDR3 contains 15 residues. V was pared by 2 bases and J by 4 bases, with 0 bases of the junction left unmatched. In germline, CDR1 is MRHNA, CDR2 SNTAGT. Points on this clone: Its target is not known.

Sequenced by immunoSEQ multiplex PCR; TCRdb stores in-frame clones only, minus some. Of around 23,000 clones listed, about four fifths are singletons. The sequenced sample consisted of CD4+ T cells from PBMCs, cultured in vitro. The rearrangement links TRBV6-4 to TRBJ2-1; 12 positions match TRBD2. The receptor's source is a human donor in good health. The CDR3 bases are TGTGCCAGCAGTGACGGGACTAGCGGGTACAATGAGCAGTTCTTC. It translates to CASSDGTSGYNEQFF.